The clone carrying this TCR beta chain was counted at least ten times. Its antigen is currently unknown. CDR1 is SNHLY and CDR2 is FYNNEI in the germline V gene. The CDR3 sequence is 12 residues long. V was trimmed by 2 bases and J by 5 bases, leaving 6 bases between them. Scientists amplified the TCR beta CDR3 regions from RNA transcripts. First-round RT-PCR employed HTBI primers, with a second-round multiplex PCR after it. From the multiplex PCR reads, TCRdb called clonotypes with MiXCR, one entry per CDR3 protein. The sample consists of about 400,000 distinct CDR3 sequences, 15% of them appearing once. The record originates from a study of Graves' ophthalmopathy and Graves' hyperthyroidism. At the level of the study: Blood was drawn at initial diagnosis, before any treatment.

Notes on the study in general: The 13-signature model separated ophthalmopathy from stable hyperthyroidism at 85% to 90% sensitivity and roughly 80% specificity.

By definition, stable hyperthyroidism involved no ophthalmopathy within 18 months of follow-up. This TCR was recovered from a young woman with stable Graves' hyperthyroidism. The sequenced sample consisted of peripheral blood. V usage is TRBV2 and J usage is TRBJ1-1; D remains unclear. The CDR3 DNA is TGTGCCAGCAGTGAACAGGAGACTGAAGCTTTCTTT. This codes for CASSEQETEAFF.